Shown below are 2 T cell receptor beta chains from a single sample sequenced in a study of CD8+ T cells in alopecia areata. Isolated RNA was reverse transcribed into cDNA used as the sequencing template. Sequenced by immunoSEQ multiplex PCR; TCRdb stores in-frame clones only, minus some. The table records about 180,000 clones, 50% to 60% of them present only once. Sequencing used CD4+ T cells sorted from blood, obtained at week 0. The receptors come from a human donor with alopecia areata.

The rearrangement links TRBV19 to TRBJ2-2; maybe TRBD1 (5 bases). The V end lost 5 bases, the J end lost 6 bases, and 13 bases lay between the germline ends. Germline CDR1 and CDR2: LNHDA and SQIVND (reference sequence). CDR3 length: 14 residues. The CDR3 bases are TGTGCCAGTAGTGTAGGGGATCGGGCCGGGGAGCTGTTTTTT. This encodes CASSVGDRAGELFF.

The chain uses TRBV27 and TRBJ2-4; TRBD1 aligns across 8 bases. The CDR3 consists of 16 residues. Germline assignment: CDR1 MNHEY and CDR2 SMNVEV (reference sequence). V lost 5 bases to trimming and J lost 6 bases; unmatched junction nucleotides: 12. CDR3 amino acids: CASSTGQGVPLNIQYF. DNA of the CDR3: TGTGCCAGCAGTACCGGACAGGGCGTCCCTCTAAACATTCAGTACTTC.